This is a list of T cell receptor beta chains from one sample in a study of T-cell memory formation after mild COVID-19. TCRdb analysed the 5' RACE reads with MiXCR anew, one entry per CDR3 protein. The sample carries about 110,000 distinct CDR3 sequences, under 15% recorded once. Material: PBMCs or a T cell subset sorted from them (not recorded which). These receptors originate from an adult woman who had mild COVID-19 (a few samples of this study predate the infection). Cell type and time point are not known. Both conserved end residues are part of each CDR3. The D gene is left open where the match is weak. Clone size is shown for a subset of rows, as once, few, many or a class of expanded clone.

abundance: few; j_gene: TRBJ1-1; v_gene: TRBV7-9; d_gene: TRBD1; CDR3aa: CASSPGGVFSEAFF; CDR3nt: TGTGCCAGCAGCCCAGGGGGCGTCTTCTCTGAAGCTTTCTTT
abundance: few; j_gene: TRBJ2-3; v_gene: TRBV28; d_gene: -; CDR3aa: CASSLFRTVTTDTQYF; CDR3nt: TGTGCCAGCAGTCTATTCAGGACAGTTACCACAGATACGCAGTATTTT
abundance: many; j_gene: TRBJ2-7; v_gene: TRBV20-1; d_gene: -; CDR3aa: CSALDPPNEQYF; CDR3nt: TGCAGTGCCTTGGACCCACCTAACGAGCAGTACTTC
abundance: few; j_gene: TRBJ1-1; v_gene: TRBV5-5; d_gene: -; CDR3aa: CASSLAGDYTEAFF; CDR3nt: TGTGCCAGCAGCTTGGCCGGAGACTACACTGAAGCTTTCTTT
abundance: few; j_gene: TRBJ2-3; v_gene: TRBV20-1; d_gene: TRBD2; CDR3aa: CSAEEAERGAYTDTQYF; CDR3nt: TGCAGTGCGGAGGAGGCGGAGCGGGGGGCCTACACAGATACGCAGTATTTT
abundance: -; j_gene: TRBJ2-3; v_gene: TRBV27; d_gene: -; CDR3aa: CASSLWGAVPDTQYF; CDR3nt: TGTGCCAGCAGTTTATGGGGGGCTGTCCCAGATACGCAGTATTTT
abundance: few; j_gene: TRBJ2-1; v_gene: TRBV5-1; d_gene: TRBD1; CDR3aa: CASSTGTGSSYNEQFF; CDR3nt: TGCGCCAGCAGTACCGGGACAGGAAGCTCCTACAATGAGCAGTTCTTC
abundance: -; j_gene: TRBJ2-1; v_gene: TRBV10-3; d_gene: -; CDR3aa: CAISESQGGYNEQFF; CDR3nt: TGTGCCATCAGTGAGTCCCAGGGGGGGTACAATGAGCAGTTCTTC
abundance: -; j_gene: TRBJ2-1; v_gene: TRBV2; d_gene: -; CDR3aa: CASSSPGPKAVNEQFF; CDR3nt: TGTGCCAGCAGCTCCCCCGGACCAAAGGCGGTGAATGAGCAGTTCTTC
abundance: few; j_gene: TRBJ2-7; v_gene: TRBV5-1; d_gene: -; CDR3aa: CASREWAGYEQYF; CDR3nt: TGCGCCAGCAGAGAATGGGCGGGCTACGAGCAGTACTTC
abundance: -; j_gene: TRBJ1-1; v_gene: TRBV20-1; d_gene: -; CDR3aa: CSAQGRLYTEAFF; CDR3nt: TGCAGTGCTCAAGGACGGCTATACACTGAAGCTTTCTTT
abundance: -; j_gene: TRBJ2-7; v_gene: TRBV6-2/TRBV6-3; d_gene: TRBD2; CDR3aa: CASSSGANTYEQYF; CDR3nt: TGTGCCAGCAGTAGCGGGGCGAATACCTACGAGCAGTACTTC
abundance: many; j_gene: TRBJ2-1; v_gene: TRBV11-2; d_gene: -; CDR3aa: CASSSSEGGGNEQFF; CDR3nt: TGTGCCAGCAGCTCCTCGGAGGGAGGGGGGAATGAGCAGTTCTTC
abundance: few; j_gene: TRBJ2-1; v_gene: TRBV23-1; d_gene: -; CDR3aa: CASKELEQFF; CDR3nt: TGCGCCAGCAAGGAACTTGAGCAGTTCTTC
abundance: -; j_gene: TRBJ2-2; v_gene: TRBV6-5; d_gene: TRBD1; CDR3aa: CASRQGQGADGELFF; CDR3nt: TGTGCCAGCAGACAGGGACAGGGGGCGGACGGGGAGCTGTTTTTT
abundance: many; j_gene: TRBJ1-3; v_gene: TRBV20-1; d_gene: -; CDR3aa: CSARGNTIYF; CDR3nt: TGCAGTGCTCGTGGAAACACCATATATTTT
abundance: -; j_gene: TRBJ2-5; v_gene: TRBV5-5; d_gene: -; CDR3aa: CASSYLRGDGQETQYF; CDR3nt: TGTGCCAGCAGCTACCTAAGGGGCGACGGCCAAGAGACCCAGTACTTC
abundance: few; j_gene: TRBJ2-7; v_gene: TRBV19; d_gene: TRBD1; CDR3aa: CASSMGLGQGLPEQYF; CDR3nt: TGTGCCAGTAGTATGGGCCTGGGACAGGGACTTCCCGAGCAGTACTTC
abundance: few; j_gene: TRBJ2-2; v_gene: TRBV10-3; d_gene: TRBD2; CDR3aa: CAISERRLAGGPSTGELFF; CDR3nt: TGTGCCATCAGTGAGAGGAGACTAGCGGGGGGGCCTTCCACCGGGGAGCTGTTTTTT
abundance: -; j_gene: TRBJ1-2; v_gene: TRBV30; d_gene: TRBD1; CDR3aa: CAWKLPETGGYGYTF; CDR3nt: TGTGCCTGGAAACTACCGGAGACAGGGGGCTATGGCTACACCTTC
abundance: few; j_gene: TRBJ2-1; v_gene: TRBV15; d_gene: TRBD1; CDR3aa: CATNGQGLGEYNEQFF; CDR3nt: TGTGCCACTAACGGACAGGGCTTAGGGGAATACAATGAGCAGTTCTTC
abundance: -; j_gene: TRBJ2-1; v_gene: TRBV4-3; d_gene: TRBD2; CDR3aa: CASSQDTLAGGLNEQFF; CDR3nt: TGCGCCAGCAGCCAAGACACCCTAGCGGGAGGTCTCAATGAGCAGTTCTTC
abundance: -; j_gene: TRBJ2-2; v_gene: TRBV20-1; d_gene: -; CDR3aa: CSATTLNTGELFF; CDR3nt: TGCAGTGCTACTACCTTGAACACCGGGGAGCTGTTTTTT
abundance: -; j_gene: TRBJ2-7; v_gene: TRBV20-1; d_gene: TRBD1; CDR3aa: CSARGTGYIYEQYF; CDR3nt: TGCAGTGCTAGGGGGACAGGATACATCTACGAGCAGTACTTC
abundance: few; j_gene: TRBJ2-3; v_gene: TRBV27; d_gene: -; CDR3aa: CASSANQGDTQYF; CDR3nt: TGTGCCAGCAGCGCGAACCAGGGGGATACGCAGTATTTT
abundance: few; j_gene: TRBJ2-2; v_gene: TRBV7-6; d_gene: TRBD1; CDR3aa: CASSLARQGLNTGELFF; CDR3nt: TGTGCCAGCAGCTTAGCCCGACAGGGGTTGAACACCGGGGAGCTGTTTTTT
abundance: few; j_gene: TRBJ1-1; v_gene: TRBV6-2/TRBV6-3; d_gene: -; CDR3aa: CASSYSGTQVSWMNTEAFF; CDR3nt: TGTGCCAGCAGTTACTCGGGGACACAGGTATCCTGGATGAACACTGAAGCTTTCTTT
abundance: few; j_gene: TRBJ2-1; v_gene: TRBV12-3/TRBV12-4; d_gene: -; CDR3aa: CASSLSAHNEQFF; CDR3nt: TGTGCCAGCAGTTTAAGCGCGCACAATGAGCAGTTCTTC
abundance: few; j_gene: TRBJ1-2; v_gene: TRBV7-6; d_gene: -; CDR3aa: CASSPTGTSDGYTF; CDR3nt: TGTGCCAGCAGCCCAACCGGGACCTCCGATGGCTACACCTTC
abundance: -; j_gene: TRBJ2-1; v_gene: TRBV7-9; d_gene: TRBD2; CDR3aa: CASSASGRTSGYNEQFF; CDR3nt: TGTGCCAGCAGCGCGAGCGGTAGAACTAGCGGGTACAATGAGCAGTTCTTC
abundance: many; j_gene: TRBJ2-5; v_gene: TRBV27; d_gene: TRBD1; CDR3aa: CATWSGTGYQETQYF; CDR3nt: TGTGCCACTTGGTCCGGGACAGGGTATCAAGAGACCCAGTACTTC
abundance: few; j_gene: TRBJ2-1; v_gene: TRBV4-2; d_gene: TRBD1; CDR3aa: CASSPSGTAYNEQFF; CDR3nt: TGTGCCAGCAGCCCGTCTGGGACAGCCTACAATGAGCAGTTCTTC
abundance: many; j_gene: TRBJ2-3; v_gene: TRBV5-1; d_gene: -; CDR3aa: CASSSGTDGRGDTQYF; CDR3nt: TGCGCCAGCAGCTCCGGGACGGACGGCCGGGGAGATACGCAGTATTTT
abundance: -; j_gene: TRBJ2-1; v_gene: TRBV15; d_gene: TRBD2; CDR3aa: CATSGLAVNEQFF; CDR3nt: TGTGCCACCAGCGGGCTAGCGGTCAATGAGCAGTTCTTC
abundance: few; j_gene: TRBJ2-7; v_gene: TRBV2; d_gene: -; CDR3aa: CASSEWIGEDEQYF; CDR3nt: TGTGCCAGCAGTGAATGGATAGGGGAGGACGAGCAGTACTTC
abundance: few; j_gene: TRBJ2-3; v_gene: TRBV5-5; d_gene: TRBD1; CDR3aa: CASSLGQGARGDTQYF; CDR3nt: TGTGCCAGCAGCTTGGGACAGGGGGCCAGGGGAGATACGCAGTATTTT
abundance: few; j_gene: TRBJ2-3; v_gene: TRBV15; d_gene: TRBD1; CDR3aa: CATSSTQGGTDTQYF; CDR3nt: TGTGCCACCAGCAGCACCCAGGGGGGCACAGATACGCAGTATTTT
abundance: few; j_gene: TRBJ2-1; v_gene: TRBV7-6; d_gene: -; CDR3aa: CASSLEIGTPNEQFF; CDR3nt: TGTGCCAGCAGCTTAGAAATCGGTACCCCCAATGAGCAGTTCTTC